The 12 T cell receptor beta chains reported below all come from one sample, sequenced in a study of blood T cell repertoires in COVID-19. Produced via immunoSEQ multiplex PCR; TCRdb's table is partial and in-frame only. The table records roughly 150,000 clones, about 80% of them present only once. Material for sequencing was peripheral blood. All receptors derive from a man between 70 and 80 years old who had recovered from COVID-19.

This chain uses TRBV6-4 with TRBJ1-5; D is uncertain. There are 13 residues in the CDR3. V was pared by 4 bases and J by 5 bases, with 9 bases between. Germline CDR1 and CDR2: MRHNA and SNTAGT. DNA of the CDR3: TGTGCCAGCAGTGTGGAGGAGGATCAGCCCCAGCATTTT. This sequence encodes CASSVEEDQPQHF.

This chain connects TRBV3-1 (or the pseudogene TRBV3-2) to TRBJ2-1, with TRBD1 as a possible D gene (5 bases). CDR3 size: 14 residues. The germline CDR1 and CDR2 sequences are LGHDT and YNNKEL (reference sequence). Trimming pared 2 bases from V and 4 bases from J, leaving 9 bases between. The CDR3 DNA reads TGTGCCAGCAGCCAACAGGGTTGGTACAATGAGCAGTTCTTC. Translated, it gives CASSQQGWYNEQFF.

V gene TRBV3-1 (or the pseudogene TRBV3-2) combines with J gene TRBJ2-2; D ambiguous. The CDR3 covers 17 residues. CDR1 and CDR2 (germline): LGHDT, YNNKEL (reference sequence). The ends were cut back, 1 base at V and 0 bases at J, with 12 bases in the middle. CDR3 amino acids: CASSQAGNHPNTGELFF. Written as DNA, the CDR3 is TGTGCCAGCAGCCAAGCAGGAAACCACCCGAACACCGGGGAGCTGTTTTTT.

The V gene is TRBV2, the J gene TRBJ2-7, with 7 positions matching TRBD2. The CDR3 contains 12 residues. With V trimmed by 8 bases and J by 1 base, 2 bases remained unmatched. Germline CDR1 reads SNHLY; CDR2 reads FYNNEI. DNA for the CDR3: TGTGCCAGCTGGGGGGGATCCTACGAGCAGTACTTC. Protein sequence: CASWGGSYEQYF.

The CDR3: CASSSPFRTGYNEQFF. The CDR3 nucleotides read TGTGCCAGCAGTTCCCCCTTCCGGACAGGGTACAATGAGCAGTTCTTC. The chain uses TRBV27 and TRBJ2-1, with 8 bases fitting TRBD1. V shed 4 bases, J shed 4 bases, and the junction held 9 bases outside the gene matches. The CDR3 extends over 16 amino acids. CDR1 is MNHEY and CDR2 is SMNVEV in the germline V gene (reference sequence).

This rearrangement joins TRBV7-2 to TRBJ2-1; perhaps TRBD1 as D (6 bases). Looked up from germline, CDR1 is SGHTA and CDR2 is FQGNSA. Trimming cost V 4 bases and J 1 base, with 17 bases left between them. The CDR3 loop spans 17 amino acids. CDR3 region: CASSSNRVGESYNEQFF. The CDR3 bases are TGTGCCAGCAGCTCAAACAGGGTCGGAGAATCCTACAATGAGCAGTTCTTC.

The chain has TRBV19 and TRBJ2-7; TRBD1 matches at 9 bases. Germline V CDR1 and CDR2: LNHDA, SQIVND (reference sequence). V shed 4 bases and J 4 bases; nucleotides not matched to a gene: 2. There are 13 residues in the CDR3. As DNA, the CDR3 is TGTGCCAGTAGTAAAGACAGGGGGTACGAGCAGTACTTC. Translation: CASSKDRGYEQYF.

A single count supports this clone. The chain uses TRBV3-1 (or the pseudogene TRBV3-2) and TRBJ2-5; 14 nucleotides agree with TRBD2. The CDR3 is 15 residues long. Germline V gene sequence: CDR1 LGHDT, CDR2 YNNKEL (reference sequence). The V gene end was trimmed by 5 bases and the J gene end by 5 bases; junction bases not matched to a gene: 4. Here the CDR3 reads CASSLGLAGVETQYF. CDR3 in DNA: TGTGCCAGCAGCTTGGGACTAGCGGGAGTTGAGACCCAGTACTTC.

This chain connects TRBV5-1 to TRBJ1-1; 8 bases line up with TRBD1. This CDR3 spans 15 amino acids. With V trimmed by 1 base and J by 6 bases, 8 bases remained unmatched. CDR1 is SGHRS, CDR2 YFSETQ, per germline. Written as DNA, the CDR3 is TGCGCCAGCAGCTTGCGACAGGGGAAGGGGGCTGAAGCTTTCTTT. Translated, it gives CASSLRQGKGAEAFF.

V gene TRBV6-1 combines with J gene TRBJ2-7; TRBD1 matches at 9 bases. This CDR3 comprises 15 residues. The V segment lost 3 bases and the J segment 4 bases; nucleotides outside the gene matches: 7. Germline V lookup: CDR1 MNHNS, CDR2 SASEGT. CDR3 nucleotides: TGTGCCAGCAGTGACCCAACCGGGACAGGGTACGAGCAGTACTTC. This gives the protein CASSDPTGTGYEQYF.

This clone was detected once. CDR3 residues: CATSSGGGQPQHF. CDR3 bases: TGTGCCACCTCTTCCGGAGGTGGTCAGCCCCAGCATTTT. The V gene is TRBV6-1, the J gene TRBJ1-5; D gene uncertain. Germline V lookup: CDR1 MNHNS, CDR2 SASEGT. Trimming removed 10 bases from V and 6 bases from J, with 16 bases in between. The CDR3 consists of 13 residues.

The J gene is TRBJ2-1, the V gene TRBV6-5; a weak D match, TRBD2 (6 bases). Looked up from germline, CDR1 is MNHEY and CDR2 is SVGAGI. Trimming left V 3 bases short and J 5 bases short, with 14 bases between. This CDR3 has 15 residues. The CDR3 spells CASSYRRDRNNEQFF. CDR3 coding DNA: TGTGCCAGCAGTTATCGGCGGGATAGGAACAATGAGCAGTTCTTC.